This entry describes one T cell receptor beta chain. The entry originates in a study of blood T cell repertoires in COVID-19. Overall study: Material from acute and convalescent COVID-19 was sourced from the United States, Italy and Spain. T cells, B-cell-depleted T cells, or PBMCs provided the cDNA or gDNA that served as material.

From germline, CDR1 is SGHRS and CDR2 YFSETQ. Unmatched junction bases numbered 2, after V lost 5 bases and J lost 6 bases. The CDR3 covers 11 residues. The authors' processing: Reference gene primer amplification yielded estimated nucleated cell counts. Clones were sequenced by immunoSEQ multiplex PCR, and TCRdb holds only the in-frame ones, with some missing. The DNA was the basis for D and trimming; V, J and clone size are from that table. The repertoire has around 300,000 clones, roughly 85% of them found once; the top ten carry approximately 7.9%. Sequences were obtained from peripheral blood. This receptor was identified in a human donor in a cohort sampled during active COVID-19. The chain recombines TRBV5-1 with TRBJ2-7, with TRBD1 matching 7 bases. CDR3 nucleotides: TGCGCCAGCAGAACAGGGGCCGAGCAGTACTTC. Its translation is CASRTGAEQYF.